The T cell receptor (beta chain) under discussion was sequenced for a study of T cell repertoires in cytomegalovirus infection. Overall study context: Matching HLA type and CMV infection were both indicated by public TCR beta signatures.

This clonotype was recorded many times. Its target is unknown. CDR1 is SGHVS and CDR2 is FQNEAQ in the germline V gene. This CDR3 has 15 residues. Trimming removed 5 bases from V and 7 bases from J, with 18 bases in between. TCRdb itself ran the reads through MiXCR, one entry per CDR3 protein. The data show more than 200,000 distinct CDR3 sequences, roughly 10% seen once. General study results and limits: HLA-C-restricted, CMV-specific TCR beta clonotypes were dominant ex vivo. Of the TCR beta families, the public ones yielded a cumulative frequency that identified carriers of CMV plus the relevant HLA.

The rearrangement joins TRBV7-8 to TRBJ2-1; D is perhaps TRBD1 or TRBD2 (5 bases each). Source material: PBMCs. The sequence came from a human donor in good health (CMV status not recorded). Some clones in this sample may be carry-over from other donors' samples. The CDR3 nucleotides are TGTGCCAGCAGCCTCGGGACCCCGCGACTGAATGAGCAGTTCTTC. This sequence encodes CASSLGTPRLNEQFF.